This record covers a single TCR beta chain. Data came from immunoSEQ multiplex PCR; TCRdb stores just in-frame clones and leaves some out. This table holds about 560,000 clones, roughly four fifths found once. The CDR3 is 15 residues long. Germline-derived CDR1 and CDR2 are MNHNY and SVGAGI (reference sequence). V lost 5 bases, J lost 4 bases, and 12 bases lay in between. The data belong to a study of shared clonotypes between healthy human individuals. The clonotype comes from a woman in her thirties or forties in good health. Some clones in this sample may be carry-over from other donors' samples. Material for sequencing was PBMCs. The chain employs TRBV6-6 and TRBJ2-6; unclear D gene. The CDR3 coding sequence is TGTGCCAGCAGTCCCAGTTCAACCGGGGCCAACGTCCTGACTTTC. Protein sequence: CASSPSSTGANVLTF.